This T cell receptor (beta chain) comes out of a study of technical replicates of blood from a few donors. V was cut by 8 bases and J by 1 base, with 11 bases left in between. The CDR3 loop spans 13 amino acids. Germline CDR1 MNHNS, CDR2 SASEGT. Method: immunoSEQ multiplex PCR; TCRdb's copy keeps in-frame clones and lacks some. The table records about 16,000 clones, around 87% of them present only once. This TCR came from a human donor in good health. The sample comprised PBMCs. This rearrangement joins TRBV6-1 to TRBJ1-1, with D perhaps matching TRBD1 (5 bases). CDR3 residues: CASLQVRNTEAFF. The DNA for the CDR3 is TGTGCCAGCCTACAGGTGCGGAACACTGAAGCTTTCTTT.